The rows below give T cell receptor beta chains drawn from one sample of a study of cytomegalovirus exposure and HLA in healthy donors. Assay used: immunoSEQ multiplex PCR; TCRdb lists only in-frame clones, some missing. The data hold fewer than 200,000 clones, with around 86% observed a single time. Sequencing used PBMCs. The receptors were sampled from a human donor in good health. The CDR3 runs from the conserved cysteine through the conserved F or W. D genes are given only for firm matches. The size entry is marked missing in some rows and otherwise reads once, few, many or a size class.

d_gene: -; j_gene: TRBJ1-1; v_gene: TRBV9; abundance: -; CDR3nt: TGTGCCAGCAGCGTATCGGAGGGGCCTGAAGCTTTCTTT; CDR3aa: CASSVSEGPEAFF
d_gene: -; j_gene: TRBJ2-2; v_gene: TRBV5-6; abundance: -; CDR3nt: TGTGCCAGCGGTCGGGGATCTACCGGGGAGCTGTTTTTT; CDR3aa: CASGRGSTGELFF
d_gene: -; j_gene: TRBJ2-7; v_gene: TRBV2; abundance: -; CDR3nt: TGTGCCAGCAGCCAGACACCCTACGAGCAGTACTTC; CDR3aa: CASSQTPYEQYF
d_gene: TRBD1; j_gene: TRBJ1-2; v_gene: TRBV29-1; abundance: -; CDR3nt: TGCAGCGTTGAACCTACCGGGACAGGCATCTCTACTAACTATGGCTACACCTTC; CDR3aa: CSVEPTGTGISTNYGYTF
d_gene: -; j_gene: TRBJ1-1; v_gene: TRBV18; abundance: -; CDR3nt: TGTGCCAGCTCCGTGGGGGGGGGCACCAACACTGAAGCTTTCTTT; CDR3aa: CASSVGGGTNTEAFF
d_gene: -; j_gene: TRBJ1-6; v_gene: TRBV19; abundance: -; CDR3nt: TGTGCCAGTAGTCTCTCGACAGTCTCCTATAATTCACCCCTCCACTTT; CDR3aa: CASSLSTVSYNSPLHF
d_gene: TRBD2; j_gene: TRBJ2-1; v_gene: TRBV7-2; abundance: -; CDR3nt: TGTGCCAGCAGCCTGGGACTAGCGGCCTCCTACAATGAGCAGTTCTTC; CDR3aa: CASSLGLAASYNEQFF
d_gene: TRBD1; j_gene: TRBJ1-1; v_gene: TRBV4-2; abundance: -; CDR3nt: TGTGCCAGCAGCCAAGGACAGGGACGGAACACTGAAGCTTTCTTT; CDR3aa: CASSQGQGRNTEAFF
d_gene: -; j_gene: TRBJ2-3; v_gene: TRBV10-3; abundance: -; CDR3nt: TGTGCCATCAGTGGGGGACAAAAATCGCTCAGCACAGATACGCAGTATTTT; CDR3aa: CAISGGQKSLSTDTQYF
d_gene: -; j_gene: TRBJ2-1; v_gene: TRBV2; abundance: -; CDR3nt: TGTGCCAGCAGTGATCCCTCGAATGAGCAGTTCTTC; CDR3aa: CASSDPSNEQFF
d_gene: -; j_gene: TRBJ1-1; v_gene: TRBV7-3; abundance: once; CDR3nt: TGTGCCAGCAGCTCAGGACAGAACACTGAAGCTTTCTTT; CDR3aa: CASSSGQNTEAFF
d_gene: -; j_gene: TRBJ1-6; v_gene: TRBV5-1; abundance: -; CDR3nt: TGCGCCAGCAGCTTGGGCGGGGTGGGCTCACCCCTCCACTTT; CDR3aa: CASSLGGVGSPLHF
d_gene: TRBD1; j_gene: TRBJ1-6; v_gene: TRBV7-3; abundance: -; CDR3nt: TGTGCCAGCAGCTCCGGGACAGGGTTAGGGTCACCCCTCCACTTT; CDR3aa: CASSSGTGLGSPLHF
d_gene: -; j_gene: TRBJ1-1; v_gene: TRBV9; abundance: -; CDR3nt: TGTGCCAGCAGCGTAGATAACAGTCGGAACACTGAAGCTTTCTTT; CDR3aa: CASSVDNSRNTEAFF
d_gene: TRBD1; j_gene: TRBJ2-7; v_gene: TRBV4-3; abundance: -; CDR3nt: TGCGCCAGCAGCCCGGACAGGGGGCAATCAAGTATAGAGCAGTACTTC; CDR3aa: CASSPDRGQSSIEQYF
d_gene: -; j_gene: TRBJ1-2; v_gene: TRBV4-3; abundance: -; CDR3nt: TGCGCCAGCAGCCCCGAGCGGGGCCGTTACTATGGCTACACCTTC; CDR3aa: CASSPERGRYYGYTF
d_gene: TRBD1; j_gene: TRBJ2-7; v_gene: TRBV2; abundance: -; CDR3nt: TGTGCCAGCAGTGGATCCGACAGGGTGAATGACGAGCAGTACTTC; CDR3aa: CASSGSDRVNDEQYF
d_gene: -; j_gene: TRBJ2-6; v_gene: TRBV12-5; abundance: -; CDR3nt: TGTGCTAGTGGTTTGGTTACTCCCTTTGGGGCCAACGTCCTGACTTTC; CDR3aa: CASGLVTPFGANVLTF
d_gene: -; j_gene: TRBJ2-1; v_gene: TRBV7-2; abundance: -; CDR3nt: TGTGCCAGCAGCTCCACAGCGGAGATATACAATGAGCAGTTCTTC; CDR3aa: CASSSTAEIYNEQFF
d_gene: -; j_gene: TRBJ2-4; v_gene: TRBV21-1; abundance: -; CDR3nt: TGTGCCAGCAGGGCTTATCGGGGTGCCAAAAACATTCAGTACTTC; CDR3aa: CASRAYRGAKNIQYF
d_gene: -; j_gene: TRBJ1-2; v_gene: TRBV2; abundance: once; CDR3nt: TGTGCCAGCAGGGGGAGGTACGGCTACACCTTC; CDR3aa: CASRGRYGYTF
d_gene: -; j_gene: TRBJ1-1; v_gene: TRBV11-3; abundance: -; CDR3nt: TGTGCCAGCAGCTTATCCCCTATCGTGAGTGAAGCTTTCTTT; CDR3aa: CASSLSPIVSEAFF
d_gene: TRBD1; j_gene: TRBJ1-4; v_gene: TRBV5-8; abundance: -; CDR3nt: TGTGCCAGCAGTTGGGAAACAGGGGATCCTTCAGAAAAACTGTTTTTT; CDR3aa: CASSWETGDPSEKLFF
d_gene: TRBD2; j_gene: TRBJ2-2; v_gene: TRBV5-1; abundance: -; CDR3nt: TGCGCCAGCAGCGGGACTAGCGGGCCCGGGGAGCTGTTTTTT; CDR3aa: CASSGTSGPGELFF
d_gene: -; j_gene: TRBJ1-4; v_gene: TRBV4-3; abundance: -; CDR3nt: TGCGCCAGCAGCCAAGACTCGGGCAGGGGTGAGGAAAAACTGTTTTTT; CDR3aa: CASSQDSGRGEEKLFF
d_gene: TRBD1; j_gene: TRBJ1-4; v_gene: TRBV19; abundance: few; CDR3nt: TGTGCCAGTAGTATAAGGTTGTCCGGGACAGGAAATGAAAAACTGTTTTTT; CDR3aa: CASSIRLSGTGNEKLFF
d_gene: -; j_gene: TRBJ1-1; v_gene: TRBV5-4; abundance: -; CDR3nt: TGTGCCAGCAGCGTTACCGGGACTGTCCGTCGGGTAGCTTTCTTT; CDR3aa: CASSVTGTVRRVAFF
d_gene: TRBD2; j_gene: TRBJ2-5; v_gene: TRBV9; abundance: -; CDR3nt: TGTGCCAGCAGCGTCTCCGGGACTAGACTCCAAGAGACCCAGTACTTC; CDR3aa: CASSVSGTRLQETQYF
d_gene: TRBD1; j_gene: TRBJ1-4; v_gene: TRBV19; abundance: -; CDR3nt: TGTGCCAGTAGTCCTAAGGGACAGGGAGAAGAAAAACTGTTTTTT; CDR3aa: CASSPKGQGEEKLFF